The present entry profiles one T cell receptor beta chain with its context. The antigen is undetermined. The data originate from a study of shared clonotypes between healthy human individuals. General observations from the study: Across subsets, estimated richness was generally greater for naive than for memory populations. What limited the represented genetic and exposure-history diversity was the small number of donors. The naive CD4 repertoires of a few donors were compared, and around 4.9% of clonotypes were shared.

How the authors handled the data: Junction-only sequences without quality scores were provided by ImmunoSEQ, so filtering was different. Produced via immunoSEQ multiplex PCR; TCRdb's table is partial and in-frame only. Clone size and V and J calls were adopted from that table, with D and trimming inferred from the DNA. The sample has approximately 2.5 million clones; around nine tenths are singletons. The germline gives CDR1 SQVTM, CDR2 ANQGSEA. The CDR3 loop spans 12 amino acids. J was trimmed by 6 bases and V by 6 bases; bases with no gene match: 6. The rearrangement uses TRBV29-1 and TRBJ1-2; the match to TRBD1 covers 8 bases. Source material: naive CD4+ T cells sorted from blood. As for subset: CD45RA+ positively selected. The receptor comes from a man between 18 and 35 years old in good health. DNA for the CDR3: TGCAGCGTCAGACAGGGGAGGGATGGCTACACCTTC. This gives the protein CSVRQGRDGYTF.